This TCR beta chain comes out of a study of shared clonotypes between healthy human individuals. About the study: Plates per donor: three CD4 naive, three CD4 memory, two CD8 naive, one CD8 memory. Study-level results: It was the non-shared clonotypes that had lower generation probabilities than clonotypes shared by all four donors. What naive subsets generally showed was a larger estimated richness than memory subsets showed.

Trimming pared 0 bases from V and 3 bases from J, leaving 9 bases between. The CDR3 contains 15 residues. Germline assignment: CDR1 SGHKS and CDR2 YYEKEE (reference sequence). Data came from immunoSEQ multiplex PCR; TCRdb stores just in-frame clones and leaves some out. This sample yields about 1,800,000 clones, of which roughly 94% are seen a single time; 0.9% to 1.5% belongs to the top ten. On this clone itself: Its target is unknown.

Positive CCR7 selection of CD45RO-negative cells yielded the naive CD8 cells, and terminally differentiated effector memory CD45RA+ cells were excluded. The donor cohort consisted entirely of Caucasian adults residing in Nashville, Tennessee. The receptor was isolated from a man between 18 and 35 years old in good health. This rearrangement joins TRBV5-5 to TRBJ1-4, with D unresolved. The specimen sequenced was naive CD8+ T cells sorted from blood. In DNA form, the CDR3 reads TGTGCCAGCAGCTTGGATGTGCCCGCTAATGAAAAACTGTTTTTT. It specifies CASSLDVPANEKLFF.